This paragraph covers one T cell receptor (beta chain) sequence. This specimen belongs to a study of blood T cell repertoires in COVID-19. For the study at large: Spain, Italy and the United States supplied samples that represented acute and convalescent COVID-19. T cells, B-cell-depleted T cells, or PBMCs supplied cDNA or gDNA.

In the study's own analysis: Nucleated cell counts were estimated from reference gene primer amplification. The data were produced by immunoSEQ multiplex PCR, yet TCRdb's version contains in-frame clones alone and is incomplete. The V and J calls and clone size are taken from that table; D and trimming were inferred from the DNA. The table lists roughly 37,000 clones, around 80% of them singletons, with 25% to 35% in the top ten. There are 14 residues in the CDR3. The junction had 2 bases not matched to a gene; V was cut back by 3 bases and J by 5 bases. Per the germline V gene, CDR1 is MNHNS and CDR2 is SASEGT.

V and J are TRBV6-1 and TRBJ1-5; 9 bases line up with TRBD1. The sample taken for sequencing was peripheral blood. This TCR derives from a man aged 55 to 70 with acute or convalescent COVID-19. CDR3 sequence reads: CASSEGQGYQPQHF. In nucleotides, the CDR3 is TGTGCCAGCAGTGAGGGACAGGGCTATCAGCCCCAGCATTTT.